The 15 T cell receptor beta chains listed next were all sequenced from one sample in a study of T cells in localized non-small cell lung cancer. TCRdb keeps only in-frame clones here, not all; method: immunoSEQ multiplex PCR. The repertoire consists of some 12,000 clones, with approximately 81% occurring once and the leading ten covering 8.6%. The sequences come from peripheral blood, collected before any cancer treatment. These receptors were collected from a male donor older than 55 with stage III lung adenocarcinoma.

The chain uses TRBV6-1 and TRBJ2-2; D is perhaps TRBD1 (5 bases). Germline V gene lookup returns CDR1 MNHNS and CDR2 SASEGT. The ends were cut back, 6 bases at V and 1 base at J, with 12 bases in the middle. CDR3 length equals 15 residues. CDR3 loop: CASRQTAMNTGELFF. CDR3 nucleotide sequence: TGTGCCAGCAGGCAGACAGCTATGAACACCGGGGAGCTGTTTTTT.

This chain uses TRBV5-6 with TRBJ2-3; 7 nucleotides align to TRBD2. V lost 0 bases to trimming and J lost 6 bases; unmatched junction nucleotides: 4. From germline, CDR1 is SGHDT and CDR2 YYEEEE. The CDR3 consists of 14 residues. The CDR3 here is CASSLGAGADTQYF. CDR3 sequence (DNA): TGTGCCAGCAGCTTGGGGGCGGGAGCGGATACGCAGTATTTT.

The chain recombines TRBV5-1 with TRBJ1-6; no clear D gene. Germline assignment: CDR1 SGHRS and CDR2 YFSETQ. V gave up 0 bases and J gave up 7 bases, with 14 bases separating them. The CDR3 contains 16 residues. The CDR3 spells CASSLDTRRPNSPLHF. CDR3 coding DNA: TGCGCCAGCAGCTTGGATACTCGACGGCCGAATTCACCCCTCCACTTT.

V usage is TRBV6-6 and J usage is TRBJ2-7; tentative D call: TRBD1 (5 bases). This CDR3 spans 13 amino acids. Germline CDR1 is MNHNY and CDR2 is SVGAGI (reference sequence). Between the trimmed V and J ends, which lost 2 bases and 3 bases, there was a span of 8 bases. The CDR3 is CASSYPDSYEQYF. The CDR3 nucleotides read TGTGCCAGCAGTTACCCCGACAGCTACGAGCAGTACTTC.

The CDR3 spells CASLPDIPDTQYF. Written as DNA, the CDR3 is TGTGCCAGCCTCCCGGACATCCCAGATACGCAGTATTTT. This chain links TRBV25-1 with TRBJ2-3; tentatively, D is TRBD1 (5 bases). Trimming stripped 8 bases from V and 4 bases from J, with 13 bases between. CDR1 and CDR2 from the germline V gene are MGHDK and SYGVNS. The CDR3 contains 13 residues.

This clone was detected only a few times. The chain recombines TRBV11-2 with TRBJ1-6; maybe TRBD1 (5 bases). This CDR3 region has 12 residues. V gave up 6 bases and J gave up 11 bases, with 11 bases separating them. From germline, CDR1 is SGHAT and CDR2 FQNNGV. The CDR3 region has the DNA TGTGCCAGCAGTTTCCCGGGGGCACCCCTCCACTTT. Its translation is CASSFPGAPLHF.

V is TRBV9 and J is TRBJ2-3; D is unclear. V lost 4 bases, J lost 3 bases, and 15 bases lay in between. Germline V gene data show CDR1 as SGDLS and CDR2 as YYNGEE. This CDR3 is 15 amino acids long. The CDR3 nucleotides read TGTGCCAGCAGCCCCAGCCAACGATCGACAGATACGCAGTATTTT. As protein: CASSPSQRSTDTQYF.

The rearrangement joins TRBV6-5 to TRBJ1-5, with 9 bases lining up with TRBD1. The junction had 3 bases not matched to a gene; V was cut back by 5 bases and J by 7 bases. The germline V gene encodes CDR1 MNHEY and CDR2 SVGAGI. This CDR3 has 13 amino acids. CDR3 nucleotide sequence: TGTGCCAGCAGTGGGGACAGGGTCCAGCCCCAGCATTTT. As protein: CASSGDRVQPQHF.

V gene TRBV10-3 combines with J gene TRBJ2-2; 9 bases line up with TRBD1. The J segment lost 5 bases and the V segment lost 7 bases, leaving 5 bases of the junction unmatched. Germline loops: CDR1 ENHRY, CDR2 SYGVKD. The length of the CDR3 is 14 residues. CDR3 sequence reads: CAITHGQGTGELFF. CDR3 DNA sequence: TGTGCCATCACCCACGGACAGGGGACCGGGGAGCTGTTTTTT.

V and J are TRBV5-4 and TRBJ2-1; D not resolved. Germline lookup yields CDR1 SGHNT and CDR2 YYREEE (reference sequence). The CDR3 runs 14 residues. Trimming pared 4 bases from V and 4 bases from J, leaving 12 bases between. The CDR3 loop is CASSQGVTYNEQFF. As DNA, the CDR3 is TGTGCCAGCAGCCAAGGAGTGACTTACAATGAGCAGTTCTTC.

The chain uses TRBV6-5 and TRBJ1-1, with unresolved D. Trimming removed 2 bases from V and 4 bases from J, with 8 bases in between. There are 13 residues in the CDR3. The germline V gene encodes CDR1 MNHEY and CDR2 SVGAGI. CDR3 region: CASSYDGVTEAFF. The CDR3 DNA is TGTGCCAGCAGTTACGATGGAGTCACTGAAGCTTTCTTT.

CDR3 amino acids: CASSLVFSRPSGNTIYF. As DNA, the CDR3 is TGTGCCAGCAGCTTAGTCTTTTCCAGGCCCTCTGGAAACACCATATATTTT. The chain couples TRBV11-2 to TRBJ1-3; D gene uncertain. V was cut by 1 base and J by 0 bases, with 13 bases left in between. The CDR3 covers 17 residues. CDR1 and CDR2 from the germline V gene are SGHAT and FQNNGV. Using reference TRBV11-2 and TRBJ1-3 for the parts outside the CDR3, the full variable domain is EAGVAQSPRYKIIEKRQSVAFWCNPISGHATLYWYQQILGQGPKLLIQFQNNGVVDDSQLPKDRFSAERLKGVDSTLKIQPAKLEDSAVYLCASSLVFSRPSGNTIYFGEGSWLTVV.

As DNA, the CDR3 is TGTGCCAGCAGCTTAGGTAGGGGCCCCTTCTATGGCTACACCTTC. It specifies CASSLGRGPFYGYTF. The chain employs TRBV7-9 and TRBJ1-2, with D perhaps TRBD1 (5 bases). Trimming left V 1 base short and J 4 bases short, with 13 bases between. CDR3 length: 15 amino acids. Germline CDR1 reads SEHNR; CDR2 reads FQNEAQ (reference sequence).

CDR3 sequence reads: CASSSMGGGNTEAFF. The CDR3 nucleotides read TGTGCCAGCAGTTCCATGGGGGGGGGCAACACTGAAGCTTTCTTT. The V and J genes are TRBV28 and TRBJ1-1, with D possibly TRBD1 on 6 matching bases. This CDR3 region has 15 residues. From germline, CDR1 is MDHEN and CDR2 SYDVKM. V dropped 4 bases and J dropped 2 bases, with 14 bases sitting between them.

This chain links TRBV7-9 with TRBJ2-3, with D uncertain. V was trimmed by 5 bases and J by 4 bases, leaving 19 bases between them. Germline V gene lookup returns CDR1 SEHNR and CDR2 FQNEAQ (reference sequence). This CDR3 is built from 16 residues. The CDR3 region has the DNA TGTGCCAGCAGCCCTCGAGACGGTAGAAATGCAGATACGCAGTATTTT. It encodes CASSPRDGRNADTQYF.